This T cell receptor (beta chain) appears in the sequencing data of a study of blood T cell repertoires in COVID-19. Across the whole study: Acute and convalescent COVID-19 samples came from the United States, Italy and Spain. Sources were T cells, B-cell-depleted T cells, or PBMCs; the material itself was cDNA or gDNA.

CDR3 length: 15 residues. Germline trimming cut 0 bases from V and 6 bases from J; bases unmatched to any gene: 3. The germline V gene has CDR1 SGDLS and CDR2 YYNGEE. This clone was detected once. Enrolment of Seattle patients took place during active infection, and they were followed longitudinally. TCRdb's table, derived via immunoSEQ multiplex PCR, lists solely in-frame clones and lacks some. The table shows about 350,000 clones, with about nine tenths occurring only once. The V and J genes are TRBV9 and TRBJ2-2, with TRBD2 matching 9 bases. The TCR was taken from a woman in her 70s with COVID-19, enrolled during active disease. Sample: peripheral blood. DNA for the CDR3: TGTGCCAGCAGCGTAGGGACTAGCGTGGCCGGGGAGCTGTTTTTT. The encoded protein is CASSVGTSVAGELFF.